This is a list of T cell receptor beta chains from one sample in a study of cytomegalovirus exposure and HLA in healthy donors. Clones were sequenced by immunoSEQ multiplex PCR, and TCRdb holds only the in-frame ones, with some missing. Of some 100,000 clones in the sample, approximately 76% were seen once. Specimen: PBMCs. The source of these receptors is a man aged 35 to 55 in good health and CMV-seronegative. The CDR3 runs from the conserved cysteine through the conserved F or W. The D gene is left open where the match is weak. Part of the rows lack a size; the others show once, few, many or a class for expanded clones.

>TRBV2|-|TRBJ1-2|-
TGTGCCCCCGTTTCGAACTCAGGGGGCTACACCTTC
CAPVSNSGGYTF
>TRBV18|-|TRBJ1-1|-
TGTGCCAGCTCAAATACAGGGAACACTGAAGCTTTCTTT
CASSNTGNTEAFF
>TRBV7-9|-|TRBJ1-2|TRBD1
TGTGCCAGCAGCTCCCGGGACAGGGGGCTGGCTGGCTACACCTTC
CASSSRDRGLAGYTF
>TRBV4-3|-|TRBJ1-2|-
TGCGCCAGCAGCCAAGTTCAGGGCCCCAATCTTGGCTACACCTTC
CASSQVQGPNLGYTF
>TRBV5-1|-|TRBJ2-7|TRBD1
TGCGCCAGCAGCACGACAGGGGCCTACGAGCAGTACTTC
CASSTTGAYEQYF
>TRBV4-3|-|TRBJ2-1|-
TGCGCCAGCAGCCAAGCGTTAGCTAACAATGAGCAGTTCTTC
CASSQALANNEQFF
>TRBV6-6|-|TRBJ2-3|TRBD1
TGTGCCAGCAGTTCACTGACAGGGGGGGTCACAGATACGCAGTATTTT
CASSSLTGGVTDTQYF
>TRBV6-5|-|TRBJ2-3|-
TGTGCCAGCAGTTACTCTGGGGGGGCTAGCACAGATACGCAGTATTTT
CASSYSGGASTDTQYF
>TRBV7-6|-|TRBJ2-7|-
TGTGCCAGCAGCCCCTCTCGGGGCGGGGACTACGAGCAGTACTTC
CASSPSRGGDYEQYF
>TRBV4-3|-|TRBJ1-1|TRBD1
TGCGCCAGCAGCCGCCTGACAGGGGCACTGAACACTGAAGCTTTCTTT
CASSRLTGALNTEAFF
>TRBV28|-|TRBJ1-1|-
TGTGCCAGCAGTTTGGGAGGGGCGAAAAGAACTGAAGCTTTCTTT
CASSLGGAKRTEAFF
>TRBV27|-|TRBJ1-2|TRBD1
TGTGCCACCGCCGGGGACAGGGGGTTCTATGGCTACACCTTC
CATAGDRGFYGYTF
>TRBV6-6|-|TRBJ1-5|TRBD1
TGTGCCAGCACCCAGGACAGGGATGGGCCCCAGCATTTT
CASTQDRDGPQHF
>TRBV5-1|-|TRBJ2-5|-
TGCGCCAGCAGCTTGGACTACCTAAGGGGGGGCGAGACCCAGTACTTC
CASSLDYLRGGETQYF
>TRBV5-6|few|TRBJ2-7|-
TGTGCCAGCAGCTTGGCCGGGGTCTACGAGCAGTACTTC
CASSLAGVYEQYF
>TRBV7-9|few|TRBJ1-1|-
TGTGCCACCACGTGGGGTACAGGGAACACTGAAGCTTTCTTT
CATTWGTGNTEAFF
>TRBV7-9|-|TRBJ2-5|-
TGTGCCAGCACCCGCGACTGGGGGGAAGGAGAAGAGACCCAGTACTTC
CASTRDWGEGEETQYF
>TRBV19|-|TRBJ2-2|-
TGTGCCAGTAGTATGAGGGTAGCGGCCACGAACACCGGGGAGCTGTTTTTT
CASSMRVAATNTGELFF
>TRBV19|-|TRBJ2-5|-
TGTGCCAGTAGTATAGTATGGCCCGGGGAGACCCAGTACTTC
CASSIVWPGETQYF
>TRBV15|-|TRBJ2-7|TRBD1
TGTGCCACCAGCAGATTAACGTGGGACAGCTCCTACGAGCAGTACTTC
CATSRLTWDSSYEQYF
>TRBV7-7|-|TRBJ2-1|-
TGTGCTAGCAGCTTAGGGGGGGGAAAGGGCAATGAGCAGTTCTTC
CASSLGGGKGNEQFF
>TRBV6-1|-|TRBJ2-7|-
TGTGCCAGCAGGGACATCTCCTACGAGCAGTACTTC
CASRDISYEQYF
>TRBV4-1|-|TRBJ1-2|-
TGCGCCAGCAGCCAAGATCTATCGAACTATGGCTACACCTTC
CASSQDLSNYGYTF
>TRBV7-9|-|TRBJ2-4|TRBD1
TGTGCCAGCAGTCAGGGACAGGGGAAAAACATTCAGTACTTC
CASSQGQGKNIQYF
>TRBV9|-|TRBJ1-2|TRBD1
TGTGCCAGCAGCGCAACCGGGACAGAGAAAGGCTACACCTTC
CASSATGTEKGYTF
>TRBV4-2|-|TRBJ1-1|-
TGTGCCAGCAGCCCCTCCCAGGTGGGTGGCACTGAAGCTTTCTTT
CASSPSQVGGTEAFF
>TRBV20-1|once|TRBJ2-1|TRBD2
TGCAGTGCTCGACTAGCGGGCGAGCAGTTCTTC
CSARLAGEQFF
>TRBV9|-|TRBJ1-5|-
TGTGCCAGCAGCCTCTCAGGTTATCCCGATCAGCCCCAGCATTTT
CASSLSGYPDQPQHF
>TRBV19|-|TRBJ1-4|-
TGTGCCACCTCCAAAGAGACAAAGCGGGTTGAAAAACTGTTTTTT
CATSKETKRVEKLFF
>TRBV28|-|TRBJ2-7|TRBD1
TGTGCCAGCTACCAGGGGGTCGAGCAGTACTTC
CASYQGVEQYF
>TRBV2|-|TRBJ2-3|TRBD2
TGTGCCAGGTCCTTAGCGGGGACTAGCACAGATACGCAGTATTTT
CARSLAGTSTDTQYF
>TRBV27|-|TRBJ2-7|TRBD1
TGTGCCAGCCCCAATGGACAGGCCCTCTCCGAGCAGTACTTC
CASPNGQALSEQYF
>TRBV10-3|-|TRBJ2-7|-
TGTGCCATCAGTGAGCCCTCACATTATTACGAGCAGTACTTC
CAISEPSHYYEQYF